A single sample is the source of the 18 T cell receptor beta chains below, sequenced in a study of shared clonotypes between healthy human individuals. Sequenced by immunoSEQ multiplex PCR; TCRdb stores in-frame clones only, minus some. The data hold about 480,000 clones, with almost 80% observed a single time. Sequencing was carried out using PBMCs. Every receptor here comes from a middle-aged woman in good health. Some clones in this sample may be carry-over from other donors' samples.

The V call is TRBV18, the J call TRBJ2-5, with 16 positions matching TRBD2. CDR3 length: 19 amino acids. Germline V lookup: CDR1 KGHSH, CDR2 LQKENI. V shed 3 bases, J shed 4 bases, and the junction held 11 bases outside the gene matches. This CDR3 reads CASSPVAGTSGRAGETQYF. CDR3 coding DNA: TGTGCCAGCTCACCTGTCGCCGGGACTAGCGGGAGGGCCGGAGAGACCCAGTACTTC.

This clone has more than one count but fewer than ten. This rearrangement joins TRBV10-3 to TRBJ2-6; tentative D call: TRBD1 (5 bases). Germline CDR1 is ENHRY and CDR2 is SYGVKD. With 3 bases removed from V and 2 bases from J, the gap between germline ends came to 14 bases. The CDR3 has 17 amino acids. CDR3: CAISDSAGKAGANVLTF. The CDR3 DNA reads as TGTGCCATCAGTGACTCGGCAGGGAAGGCTGGGGCCAACGTCCTGACTTTC.

The genes are TRBV30 and TRBJ2-2; 7 bases agree with TRBD1. The CDR3 loop spans 16 amino acids. Germline V lookup: CDR1 GTSNPN, CDR2 SVGIG (reference sequence). V was clipped by 0 bases and J by 3 bases; unmatched bases: 7. CDR3 coding DNA: TGTGCCTGGAGTGTAAACAGGGGTTGGGACACCGGGGAGCTGTTTTTT. Protein: CAWSVNRGWDTGELFF.

J is TRBJ2-2 and V is TRBV11-2, with unresolved D. The germline gives CDR1 SGHAT, CDR2 FQNNGV. The CDR3 loop spans 11 amino acids. Trimming pared 3 bases from V and 6 bases from J, leaving 2 bases between. The CDR3 coding sequence is TGTGCCAGCAGCTTTGCCGGGGAGCTGTTTTTT. Translating gives CASSFAGELFF.

This clone was counted between two and nine times. The J gene is TRBJ2-7, the V gene TRBV5-4, with 8 bases matching TRBD2. The V and J ends lost 4 bases and 3 bases, in that order; junction bases with no gene match: 12. The V gene's germline CDR1 is SGHNT and CDR2 YYREEE (reference sequence). The CDR3 extends over 16 amino acids. CDR3 coding DNA: TGTGCCAGCAGCCCAGCCTCCGGGACTAGTTACTACGAGCAGTACTTC. Its protein product is CASSPASGTSYYEQYF.

The genes are TRBV7-2 and TRBJ2-7; TRBD2 is a possible D gene (6 bases). CDR3 length: 14 amino acids. The V end was cut by 4 bases, the J end by 5 bases, with 15 bases between. Germline V lookup: CDR1 SGHTA, CDR2 FQGNSA. The CDR3 region has the DNA TGTGCCAGCAGCTCCGCGACTAGATCGGACGAGCAGTACTTC. Protein: CASSSATRSDEQYF.

The chain's CDR3 is CASSLRTATYNEQFF. The CDR3 nucleotides read TGTGCCAGCAGTCTTCGAACTGCCACCTACAATGAGCAGTTCTTC. The chain has TRBV2 and TRBJ2-1; D ambiguous. The V gene's germline CDR1 is SNHLY and CDR2 FYNNEI. CDR3 length: 15 residues. Trimming pared 5 bases from V and 2 bases from J, leaving 13 bases between.

The rearrangement joins TRBV11-3 to TRBJ2-2; no clear D gene. The germline CDR1 and CDR2 sequences are SGHNT and YENEEA. This CDR3 comprises 12 residues. V dropped 5 bases and J dropped 1 base, with 2 bases sitting between them. The CDR3 is CASSQNTGELFF. The CDR3 DNA sequence: TGTGCCAGCAGCCAGAACACCGGGGAGCTGTTTTTT.

The rearrangement uses TRBV7-9 and TRBJ2-1; 12 nucleotides line up with TRBD2. Germline values: CDR1 SEHNR, CDR2 FQNEAQ (reference sequence). This CDR3 spans 16 amino acids. Trimming cost V 5 bases and J 6 bases; bases outside gene matches: 8. The chain's CDR3 is CASSRSTSGSGNEQFF. In nucleotides, the CDR3 is TGTGCCAGCAGCCGCTCGACTAGCGGGAGTGGCAATGAGCAGTTCTTC.

The genes are TRBV9 and TRBJ2-5; 7 nucleotides agree with TRBD1. V was clipped by 4 bases and J by 4 bases; unmatched bases: 10. CDR1 is SGDLS, CDR2 YYNGEE, per germline. The CDR3 contains 15 residues. The CDR3, as DNA: TGTGCCAGCAGCCCGACGACAGGGTTAGGAGAGACCCAGTACTTC. This translates into CASSPTTGLGETQYF.

V gene TRBV20-1 combines with J gene TRBJ2-7; no clear D. The V and J ends lost 3 bases and 5 bases respectively, with 8 bases between them. The CDR3 runs 11 residues. Germline CDR1 DFQATT, CDR2 SNEGSKA (reference sequence). CDR3 bases: TGCAGTGCTAGTCTAGTCCACGAGCAGTACTTC. It is translated as CSASLVHEQYF.

The chain is built from TRBV7-7 and TRBJ2-7; the D gene is possibly TRBD2 (5 bases). Per germline, CDR1 SSHAT and CDR2 FNYEAQ (reference sequence). The V end lost 1 base, the J end lost 6 bases, and 10 bases lay between the germline ends. The CDR3 covers 13 residues. DNA for the CDR3: TGTGCCAGCAGCTTAGAAGAGGGATCCGAGCAGTACTTC. It translates to CASSLEEGSEQYF.

The J gene is TRBJ1-5, the V gene TRBV19, with D perhaps matching TRBD1 (6 bases). Germline values: CDR1 LNHDA, CDR2 SQIVND (reference sequence). V lost 9 bases and J lost 0, with 21 bases in between. This CDR3 comprises 17 residues. The CDR3 DNA sequence: TGTGCCAGCCATCCAGGGTGGGGGGCGGATAGCAATCAGCCCCAGCATTTT. Its translation: CASHPGWGADSNQPQHF.

A remark on this clone: A much larger clone lies one base from this, so it may be a read error. This chain's CDR3 is CAWKTPGQETQYF. CDR3 nucleotides: TGTGCCTGGAAGACCCCTGGTCAAGAGACCCAGTACTTC. J is TRBJ2-5 and V is TRBV30; no clear D gene. In germline, CDR1 is GTSNPN, CDR2 SVGIG (reference sequence). Trimming cost V 4 bases and J 2 bases, with 11 bases left between them. The CDR3 covers 13 residues.

About this clone itself: One end of the junction is discordant with germline, which a read error may explain. This sequence joins TRBV7-7 and TRBJ2-2; D is unclear. CDR1 and CDR2 (germline): SSHAT, FNYEAQ (reference sequence). CDR3 length: 13 residues. CDR3 nucleotide sequence: TGTGCTAGCAGCATAGAACCAACCGGGGAGCTGTTTTTT. It codes for CASSIEPTGELFF. Supplemented by reference TRBV7-7 and TRBJ2-2, the full variable domain reads GAGVSQSPRYKVTKRGQDVTLRCDPISSHATLYWYQQALGQGPEFLTYFNYEAQPDKSGLPSDRFSAERPEGSISTLTIQRTEQRDSAMYRCASSIEPTGELFFGEGSRLTVL.

The V and J genes are TRBV5-6 and TRBJ2-7, with a possible D match to TRBD1 (5 bases). V lost 0 bases to trimming and J lost 1 base, with 8 bases between them. This CDR3 is 14 amino acids long. Germline V CDR1 and CDR2: SGHDT, YYEEEE. In nucleotides, the CDR3 is TGTGCCAGCAGCTTGGGGTCAGGGTCCTACGAGCAGTACTTC. This gives the protein CASSLGSGSYEQYF.

The CDR3 DNA follows: TGTGCCAGCAGTCTCACGCCGGGACTCCAATCGCCCCTGTATGAGCAGTTCTTC. It is translated as CASSLTPGLQSPLYEQFF. The J gene is TRBJ2-1, the V gene TRBV28, with a weak D call TRBD2 (6 bases). Trimming shortened V by 5 bases and J by 8 bases, and 28 bases separated the two germline ends. The CDR3 spans 18 residues. Germline CDR1 and CDR2: MDHEN and SYDVKM.

This clone appeared once. The J gene is TRBJ1-1, the V gene TRBV19; maybe TRBD1 (5 bases). Trimming removed 2 bases from V and 7 bases from J, with 14 bases in between. Germline CDR1 LNHDA, CDR2 SQIVND (reference sequence). This CDR3 spans 14 amino acids. The CDR3 sequence is CASSIMAGQGEAFF. The CDR3 DNA sequence: TGTGCCAGTAGTATAATGGCAGGGCAGGGTGAAGCTTTCTTT.